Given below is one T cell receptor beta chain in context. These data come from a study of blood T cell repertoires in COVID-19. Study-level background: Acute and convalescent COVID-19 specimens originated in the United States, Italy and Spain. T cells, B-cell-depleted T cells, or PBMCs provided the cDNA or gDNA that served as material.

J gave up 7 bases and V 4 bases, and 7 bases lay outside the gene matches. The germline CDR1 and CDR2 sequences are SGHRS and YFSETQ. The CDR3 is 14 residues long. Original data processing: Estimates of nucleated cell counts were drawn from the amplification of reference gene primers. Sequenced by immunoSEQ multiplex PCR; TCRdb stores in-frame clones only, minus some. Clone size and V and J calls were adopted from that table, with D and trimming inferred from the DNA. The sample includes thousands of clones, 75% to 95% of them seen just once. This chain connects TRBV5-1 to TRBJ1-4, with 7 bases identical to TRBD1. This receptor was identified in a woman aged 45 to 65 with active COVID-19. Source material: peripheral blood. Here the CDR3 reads CASSDTGVSEKLFF. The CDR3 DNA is TGCGCCAGCAGCGATACAGGGGTCAGTGAAAAACTGTTTTTT.